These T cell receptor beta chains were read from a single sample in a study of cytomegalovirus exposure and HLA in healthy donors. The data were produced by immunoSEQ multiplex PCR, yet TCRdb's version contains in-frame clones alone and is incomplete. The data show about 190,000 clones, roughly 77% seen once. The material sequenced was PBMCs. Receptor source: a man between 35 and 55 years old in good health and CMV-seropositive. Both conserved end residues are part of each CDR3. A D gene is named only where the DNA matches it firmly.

DNA: TGTGCCAGCAGCTCCCAGGGAAACAATGAGCAGTTCTTC; CDR3: CASSSQGNNEQFF; D: NA; V: TRBV11-2; J: TRBJ2-1
DNA: TGTGCCAGTAGTTACAGGGGGAACACTGAAGCTTTCTTT; CDR3: CASSYRGNTEAFF; D: TRBD1; V: TRBV19; J: TRBJ1-1
DNA: TGTGCCAGTAGTATCACTAGCGGTACCTACGAGCAGTACTTC; CDR3: CASSITSGTYEQYF; D: TRBD2; V: TRBV19; J: TRBJ2-7
DNA: TGCAGCGCCTCCCCAGGGGGATATAGCACCGGGGAGCTGTTTTTT; CDR3: CSASPGGYSTGELFF; D: TRBD1; V: TRBV29-1; J: TRBJ2-2
DNA: TGCGCCAGCAGCCAAGATCCGGGCTATGGCTACACCTTC; CDR3: CASSQDPGYGYTF; D: NA; V: TRBV4-3; J: TRBJ1-2
DNA: TGTGCCAGCAGCCGAGGACTAGCGGCCTACGAGCAGTACTTC; CDR3: CASSRGLAAYEQYF; D: TRBD2; V: TRBV7-9; J: TRBJ2-7
DNA: TGTGCCAGCAGCGCCACCCAGGGTTTTGGCTACACCTTC; CDR3: CASSATQGFGYTF; D: NA; V: TRBV9; J: TRBJ1-2
DNA: TGCAGCGTTCGGTCGGCCGGGGGTCCCTACGAGCAGTACTTC; CDR3: CSVRSAGGPYEQYF; D: NA; V: TRBV29-1; J: TRBJ2-7
DNA: TGTGCCAGCAGTTTATCTGCACAGGGAGCGAACACCGGGGAGCTGTTTTTT; CDR3: CASSLSAQGANTGELFF; D: NA; V: TRBV27; J: TRBJ2-2
DNA: TGTGCCATCAGCGGGACAAAAAGTGGGTTAGATCAGCCCCAGCATTTT; CDR3: CAISGTKSGLDQPQHF; D: NA; V: TRBV10-3; J: TRBJ1-5
DNA: TGTGCCAGCAGCCCCGACAGCAGAGCAGGCTACACCTTC; CDR3: CASSPDSRAGYTF; D: NA; V: TRBV5-6; J: TRBJ1-2
DNA: TGCGCCAGCAGCTTGGGGACAGGGGAACGGGTCTATGGCTACACCTTC; CDR3: CASSLGTGERVYGYTF; D: TRBD1; V: TRBV5-1; J: TRBJ1-2
DNA: TGCGCCAGCAGCCAAGATGCTTTTACAGGGGGTCAGCCCCAGCATTTT; CDR3: CASSQDAFTGGQPQHF; D: TRBD1; V: TRBV4-3; J: TRBJ1-5
DNA: TGTGCCAGCAGCCCGGGGGACCGTGTCTATGGCTACACCTTC; CDR3: CASSPGDRVYGYTF; D: NA; V: TRBV7-3; J: TRBJ1-2
DNA: TGTGCCACCACAGGGGGGGGCCTCATCAACACCGGGGAGCTGTTTTTT; CDR3: CATTGGGLINTGELFF; D: NA; V: TRBV28; J: TRBJ2-2